The entry below describes one TCR beta chain. Its target is unknown. Peptide-pool stimulation followed by sequencing identified expanded antigen-specific CD4+ clonotypes in the ViraFEST assay. Following 10 days of culture, CD4+ T cells were isolated. All vaccine recipients tested negative for nucleocapsid antibodies and had never contracted SARS-CoV-2 infection. Wells each received approximately 2 million PBMC, cultured with 10 IU/ml IL-2 and around 10 ug/ml peptides. The data were taken from a study of vaccination effects on CD4 cells after COVID-19. Study as a whole: The participants, recipients of two vaccine doses, got either BNT162b2 or mRNA-1273. Study results and limitations: Marked clonal contraction was seen late after vaccination (in both infection- and vaccine-induced clones). The study, lacking early post-infection timepoints, had few convalescent patients.

Germline V lookup: CDR1 SGHKS, CDR2 YYEKEE (reference sequence). V lost 0 bases, J lost 2 bases, and 16 bases lay in between. The CDR3 has 17 residues. Sequencing used immunoSEQ multiplex PCR; TCRdb keeps in-frame clones, though not all of them. Of 71,000 or so clones listed, about 65% are singletons. The genes are TRBV5-5 and TRBJ2-3, with a tentative D call TRBD1 (6 bases). The source was CD4+ T cells from PBMCs cultured with HCoV-OC43 spike peptides, collected before COVID-19 vaccination. Noted subset: HCoV-OC43 spike overlapping peptide pool stimulation. This receptor was obtained from a human donor who received a COVID-19 vaccine. DNA for the CDR3: TGTGCCAGCAGCTTGGTTGTGGGGGCGTTGATCACAGATACGCAGTATTTT. Protein sequence: CASSLVVGALITDTQYF.